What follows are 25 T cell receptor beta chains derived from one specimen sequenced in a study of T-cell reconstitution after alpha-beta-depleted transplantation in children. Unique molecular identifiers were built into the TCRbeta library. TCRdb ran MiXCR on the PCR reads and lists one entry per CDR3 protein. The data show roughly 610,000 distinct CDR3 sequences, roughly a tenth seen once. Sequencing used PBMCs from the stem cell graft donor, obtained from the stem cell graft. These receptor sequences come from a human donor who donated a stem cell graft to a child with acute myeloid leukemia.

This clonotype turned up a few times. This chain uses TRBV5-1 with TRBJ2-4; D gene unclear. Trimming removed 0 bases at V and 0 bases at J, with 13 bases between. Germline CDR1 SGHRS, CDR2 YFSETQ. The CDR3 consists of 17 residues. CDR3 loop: CASSLAGSLLAKNIQYF. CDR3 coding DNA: TGCGCCAGCAGCTTGGCCGGCTCGTTACTAGCCAAAAACATTCAGTACTTC.

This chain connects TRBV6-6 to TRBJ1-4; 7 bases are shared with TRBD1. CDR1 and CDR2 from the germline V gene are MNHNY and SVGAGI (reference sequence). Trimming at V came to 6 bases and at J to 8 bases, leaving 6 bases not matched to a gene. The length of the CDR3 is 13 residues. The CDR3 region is CASSPQGREKLFF. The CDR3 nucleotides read TGTGCCAGCAGCCCACAGGGGAGGGAAAAACTGTTTTTT.

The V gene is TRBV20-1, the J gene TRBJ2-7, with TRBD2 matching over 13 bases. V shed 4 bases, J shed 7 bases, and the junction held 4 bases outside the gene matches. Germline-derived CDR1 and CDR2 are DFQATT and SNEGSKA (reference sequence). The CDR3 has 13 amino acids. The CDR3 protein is CSAKPGLAGEQYF. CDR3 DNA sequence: TGCAGTGCTAAGCCGGGACTAGCGGGGGAGCAGTACTTC.

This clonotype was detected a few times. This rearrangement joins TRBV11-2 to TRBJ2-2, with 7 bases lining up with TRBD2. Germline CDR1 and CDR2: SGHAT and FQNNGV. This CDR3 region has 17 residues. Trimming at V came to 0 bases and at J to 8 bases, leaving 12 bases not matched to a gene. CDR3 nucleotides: TGTGCCAGCAGCTTAGATCTGCGGGGGAGGGGAGCGGGGGAGCTGTTTTTT. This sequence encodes CASSLDLRGRGAGELFF.

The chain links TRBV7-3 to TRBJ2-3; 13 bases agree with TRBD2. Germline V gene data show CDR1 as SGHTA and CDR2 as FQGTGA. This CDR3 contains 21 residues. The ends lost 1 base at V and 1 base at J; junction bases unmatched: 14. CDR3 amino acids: CASSLRVRLAGGPEGTDTQYF. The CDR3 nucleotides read TGTGCCAGCAGCTTAAGGGTTCGACTAGCGGGAGGACCCGAAGGCACAGATACGCAGTATTTT.

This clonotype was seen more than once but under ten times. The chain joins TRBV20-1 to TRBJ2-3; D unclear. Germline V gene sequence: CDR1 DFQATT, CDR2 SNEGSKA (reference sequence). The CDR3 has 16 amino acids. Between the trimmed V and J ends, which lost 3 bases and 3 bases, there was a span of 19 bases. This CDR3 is CSARDRPQRRTDTQYF. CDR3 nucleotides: TGCAGTGCTAGGGACCGGCCCCAAAGGAGAACAGATACGCAGTATTTT.

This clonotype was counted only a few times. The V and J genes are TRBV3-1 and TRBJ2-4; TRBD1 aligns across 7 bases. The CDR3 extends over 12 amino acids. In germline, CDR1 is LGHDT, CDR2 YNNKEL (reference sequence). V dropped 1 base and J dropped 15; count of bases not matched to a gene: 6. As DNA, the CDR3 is TGTGCCAGCAGCCAAGCGGGGACAGCCCTGTACTTC. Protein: CASSQAGTALYF. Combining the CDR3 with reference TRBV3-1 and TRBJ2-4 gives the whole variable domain DTAVSQTPKYLVTQMGNDKSIKCEQNLGHDTMYWYKQDSKKFLKIMFSYNNKELIINETVPNRFSPKSPDKAHLNLHINSLELGDSAVYFCASSQAGTALYFGAGTRLSVL.

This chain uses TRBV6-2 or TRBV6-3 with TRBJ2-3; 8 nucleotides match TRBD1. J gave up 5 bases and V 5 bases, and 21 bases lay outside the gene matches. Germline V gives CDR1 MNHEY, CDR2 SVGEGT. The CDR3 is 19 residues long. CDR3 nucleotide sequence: TGTGCCAGCAGTCTACAGCCCGACCCAGGGACAGGCCGCCGAGATACGCAGTATTTT. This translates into CASSLQPDPGTGRRDTQYF.

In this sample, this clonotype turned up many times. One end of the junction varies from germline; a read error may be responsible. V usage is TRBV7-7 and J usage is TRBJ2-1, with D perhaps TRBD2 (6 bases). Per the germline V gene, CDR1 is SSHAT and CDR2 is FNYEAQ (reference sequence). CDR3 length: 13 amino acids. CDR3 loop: CASSSILAPEQFF. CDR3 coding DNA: TGTGCTAGCAGCTCCATACTAGCCCCTGAGCAGTTCTTC. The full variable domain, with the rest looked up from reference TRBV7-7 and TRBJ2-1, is GAGVSQSPRYKVTKRGQDVTLRCDPISSHATLYWYQQALGQGPEFLTYFNYEAQPDKSGLPSDRFSAERPEGSISTLTIQRTEQRDSAMYRCASSSILAPEQFFGPGTRLTVL.

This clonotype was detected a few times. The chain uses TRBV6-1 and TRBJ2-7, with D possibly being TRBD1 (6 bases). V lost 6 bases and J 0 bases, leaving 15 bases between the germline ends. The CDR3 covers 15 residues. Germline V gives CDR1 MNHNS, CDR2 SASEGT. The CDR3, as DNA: TGTGCCAGCAGCGACAGGAGCCAACTCTCCTACGAGCAGTACTTC. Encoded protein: CASSDRSQLSYEQYF.

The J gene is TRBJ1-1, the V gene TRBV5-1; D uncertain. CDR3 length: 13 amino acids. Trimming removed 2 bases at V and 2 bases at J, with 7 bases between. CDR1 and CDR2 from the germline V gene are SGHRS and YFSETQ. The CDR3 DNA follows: TGCGCCAGCAGCTTTCAGGCAAACACTGAAGCTTTCTTT. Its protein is CASSFQANTEAFF.

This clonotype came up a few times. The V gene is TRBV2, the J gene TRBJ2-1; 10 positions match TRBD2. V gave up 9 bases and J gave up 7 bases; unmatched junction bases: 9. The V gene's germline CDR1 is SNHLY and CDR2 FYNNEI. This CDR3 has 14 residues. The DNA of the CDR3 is TGTGCCAGGGTAAAGCGGGAGGGCGTTAATGAGCAGTTCTTC. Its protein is CARVKREGVNEQFF.

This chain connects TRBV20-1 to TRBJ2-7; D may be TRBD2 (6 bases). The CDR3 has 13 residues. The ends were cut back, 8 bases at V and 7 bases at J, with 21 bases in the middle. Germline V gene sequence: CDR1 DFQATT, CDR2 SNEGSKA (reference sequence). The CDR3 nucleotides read TGCAGTTCCAAGTACCCCGGAGGGCGGGAGCAGTACTTC. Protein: CSSKYPGGREQYF.

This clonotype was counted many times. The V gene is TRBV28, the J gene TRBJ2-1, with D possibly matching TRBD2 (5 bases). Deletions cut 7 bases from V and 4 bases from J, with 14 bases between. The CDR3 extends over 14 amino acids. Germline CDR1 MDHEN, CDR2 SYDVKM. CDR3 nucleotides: TGTGCCAGCACCCTGGGAGCGAGGTACAATGAGCAGTTCTTC. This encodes CASTLGARYNEQFF.

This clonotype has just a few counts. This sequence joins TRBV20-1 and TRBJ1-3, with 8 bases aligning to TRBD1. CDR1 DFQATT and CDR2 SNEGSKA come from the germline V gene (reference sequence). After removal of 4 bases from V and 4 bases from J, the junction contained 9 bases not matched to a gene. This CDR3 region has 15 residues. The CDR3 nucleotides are TGCAGTGCTACGGGCCCGGACAGGGCAGGAAACACCATATATTTT. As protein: CSATGPDRAGNTIYF.

CDR3 region: CASSVETGWNSPLHF. As DNA, the CDR3 is TGTGCCAGCAGCGTAGAGACAGGGTGGAATTCACCCCTCCACTTT. The J gene is TRBJ1-6, the V gene TRBV9; 7 bases match TRBD1. Germline V gene data show CDR1 as SGDLS and CDR2 as YYNGEE. The junction had 4 bases not matched to a gene; V was cut back by 0 bases and J by 7 bases. The CDR3 totals 15 residues. Filled out from reference TRBV9 and TRBJ1-6, the complete variable domain reads DSGVTQTPKHLITATGQRVTLRCSPRSGDLSVYWYQQSLDQGLQFLIQYYNGEERAKGNILERFSAQQFPDLHSELNLSSLELGDSALYFCASSVETGWNSPLHFGNGTRLTVT.

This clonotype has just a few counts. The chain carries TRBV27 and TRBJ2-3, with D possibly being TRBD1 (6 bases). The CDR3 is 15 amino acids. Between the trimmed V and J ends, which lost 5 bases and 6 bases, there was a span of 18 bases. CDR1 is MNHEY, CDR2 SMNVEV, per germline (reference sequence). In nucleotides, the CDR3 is TGTGCCAGCAGTGTGACCGGGGACACAGGGGATACGCAGTATTTT. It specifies CASSVTGDTGDTQYF.

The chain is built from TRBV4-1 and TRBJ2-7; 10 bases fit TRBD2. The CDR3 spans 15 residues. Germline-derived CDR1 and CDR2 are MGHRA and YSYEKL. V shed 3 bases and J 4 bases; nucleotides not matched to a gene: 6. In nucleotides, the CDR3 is TGCGCCAGCAGCCAGACGACTAGCGGGTGGTACGAGCAGTACTTC. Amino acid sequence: CASSQTTSGWYEQYF.

In DNA, the CDR3 is TGTGCCAGCAGCTTAGACGGCGGGAGCCCCTGGGCCGATACGCAGTATTTT. Protein: CASSLDGGSPWADTQYF. V gene TRBV11-2 combines with J gene TRBJ2-3; 7 bases fit TRBD2. The V gene end was trimmed by 0 bases and the J gene end by 6 bases; junction bases not matched to a gene: 12. The germline gives CDR1 SGHAT, CDR2 FQNNGV. There are 17 residues in the CDR3.

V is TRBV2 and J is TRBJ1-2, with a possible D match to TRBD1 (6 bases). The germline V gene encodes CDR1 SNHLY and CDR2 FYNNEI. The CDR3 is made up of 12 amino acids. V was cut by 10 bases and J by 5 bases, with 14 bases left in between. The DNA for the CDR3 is TGTGCCACCGTAACAGGGCTGTATGGCTACACCTTC. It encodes CATVTGLYGYTF.

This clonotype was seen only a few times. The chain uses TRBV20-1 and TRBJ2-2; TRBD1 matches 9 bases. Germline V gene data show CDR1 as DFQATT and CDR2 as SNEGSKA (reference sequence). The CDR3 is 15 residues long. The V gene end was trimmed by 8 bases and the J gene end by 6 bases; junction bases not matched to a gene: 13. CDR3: CSFLSTGGSAGELFF. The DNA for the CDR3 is TGCAGTTTCCTCTCTACAGGGGGCTCCGCCGGGGAGCTGTTTTTT.

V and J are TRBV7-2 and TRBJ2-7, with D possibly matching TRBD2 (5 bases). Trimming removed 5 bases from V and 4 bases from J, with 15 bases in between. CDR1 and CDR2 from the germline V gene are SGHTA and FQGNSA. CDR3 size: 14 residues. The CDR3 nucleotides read TGTGCCAGCAGCCCGGAAGCTAGGAGGTACGAGCAGTACTTC. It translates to CASSPEARRYEQYF.

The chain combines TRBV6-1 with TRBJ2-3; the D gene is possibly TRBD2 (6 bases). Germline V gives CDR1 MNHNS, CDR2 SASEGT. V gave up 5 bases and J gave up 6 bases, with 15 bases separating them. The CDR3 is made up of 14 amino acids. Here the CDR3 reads CASSPGPGEDTQYF. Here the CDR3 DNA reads TGTGCCAGCAGTCCAGGACCGGGGGAGGATACGCAGTATTTT.

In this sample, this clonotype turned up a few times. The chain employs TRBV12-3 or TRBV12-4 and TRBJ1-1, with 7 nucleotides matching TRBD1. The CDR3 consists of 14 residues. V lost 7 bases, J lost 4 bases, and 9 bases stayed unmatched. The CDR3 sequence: CASIIDRAVTEAFF. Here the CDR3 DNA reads TGTGCCAGCATCATCGACAGGGCGGTCACTGAAGCTTTCTTT.

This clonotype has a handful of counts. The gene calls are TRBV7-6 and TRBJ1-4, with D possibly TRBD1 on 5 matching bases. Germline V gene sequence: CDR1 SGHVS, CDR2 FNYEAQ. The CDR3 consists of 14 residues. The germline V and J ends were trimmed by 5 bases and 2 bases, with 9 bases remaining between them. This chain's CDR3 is CASSLGVTNEKLFF. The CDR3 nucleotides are TGTGCCAGCAGCCTAGGGGTGACTAATGAAAAACTGTTTTTT.